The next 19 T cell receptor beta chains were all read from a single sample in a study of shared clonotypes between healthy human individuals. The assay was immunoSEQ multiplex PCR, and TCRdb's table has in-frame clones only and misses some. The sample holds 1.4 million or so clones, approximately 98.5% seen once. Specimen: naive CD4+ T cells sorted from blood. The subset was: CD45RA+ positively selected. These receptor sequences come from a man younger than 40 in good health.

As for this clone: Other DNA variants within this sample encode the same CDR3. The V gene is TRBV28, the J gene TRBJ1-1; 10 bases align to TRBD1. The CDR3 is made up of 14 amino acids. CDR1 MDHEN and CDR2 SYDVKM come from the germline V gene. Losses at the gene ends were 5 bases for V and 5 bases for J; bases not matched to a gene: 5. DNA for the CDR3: TGTGCCAGCAGTCCGGGACAGGGGAATACTGAAGCTTTCTTT. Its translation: CASSPGQGNTEAFF.

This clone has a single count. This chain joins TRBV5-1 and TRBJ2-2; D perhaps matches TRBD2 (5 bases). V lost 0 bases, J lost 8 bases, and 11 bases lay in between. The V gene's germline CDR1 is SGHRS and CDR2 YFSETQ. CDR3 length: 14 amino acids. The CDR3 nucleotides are TGCGCCAGCAGCTTGGCAGGACTCCGAGGGGAGCTGTTTTTT. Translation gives CASSLAGLRGELFF.

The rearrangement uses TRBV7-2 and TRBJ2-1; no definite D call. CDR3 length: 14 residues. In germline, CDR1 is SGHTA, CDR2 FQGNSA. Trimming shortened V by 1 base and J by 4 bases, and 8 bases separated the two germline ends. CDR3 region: CASSLGLVYNEQFF. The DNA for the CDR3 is TGTGCCAGCAGCTTAGGTCTGGTTTACAATGAGCAGTTCTTC.

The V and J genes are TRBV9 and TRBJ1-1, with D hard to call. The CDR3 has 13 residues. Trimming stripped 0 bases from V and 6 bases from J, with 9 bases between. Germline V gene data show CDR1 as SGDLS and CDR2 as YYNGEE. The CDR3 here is CASSVVGSPEAFF. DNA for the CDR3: TGTGCCAGCAGCGTAGTGGGAAGCCCTGAAGCTTTCTTT.

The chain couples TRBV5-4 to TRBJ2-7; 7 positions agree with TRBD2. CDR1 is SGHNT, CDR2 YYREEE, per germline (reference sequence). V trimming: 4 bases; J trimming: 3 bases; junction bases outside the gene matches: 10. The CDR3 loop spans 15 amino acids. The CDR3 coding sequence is TGTGCCAGCAGCCCTGGGGGGGGACGGAACTACGAGCAGTACTTC. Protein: CASSPGGGRNYEQYF. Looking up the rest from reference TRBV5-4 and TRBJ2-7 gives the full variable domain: ETGVTQSPTHLIKTRGQQVTLRCSSQSGHNTVSWYQQALGQGPQFIFQYYREEENGRGNFPPRFSGLQFPNYSSELNVNALELDDSALYLCASSPGGGRNYEQYFGPGTRLTVT.

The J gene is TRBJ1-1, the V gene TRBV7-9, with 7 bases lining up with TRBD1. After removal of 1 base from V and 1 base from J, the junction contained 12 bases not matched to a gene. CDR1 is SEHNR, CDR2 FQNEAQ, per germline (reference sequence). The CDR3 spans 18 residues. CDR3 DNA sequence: TGTGCCAGCAGCTTAGAAAGGGGGCGCGGGGGAAAGAACACTGAAGCTTTCTTT. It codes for CASSLERGRGGKNTEAFF. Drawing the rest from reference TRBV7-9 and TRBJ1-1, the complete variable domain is DTGVSQNPRHKITKRGQNVTFRCDPISEHNRLYWYRQTLGQGPEFLTYFQNEAQLEKSRLLSDRFSAERPKGSFSTLEIQRTEQGDSAMYLCASSLERGRGGKNTEAFFGQGTRLTVV.

The CDR3 sequence: CSVAAGSYEQYF. CDR3 in DNA: TGCAGCGTTGCGGCTGGATCCTACGAGCAGTACTTC. The rearrangement joins TRBV29-1 to TRBJ2-7, with D unresolved. The V gene lost 4 bases and the J gene lost 1 base, with 8 bases spanning the gap. The CDR3 has 12 residues. Germline CDR1 SQVTM, CDR2 ANQGSEA.

In DNA form, the CDR3 reads TGTGCCACCAGCAGGGATGTGACTAGCGGGTACAATGAGCAGTTCTTC. Translation gives CATSRDVTSGYNEQFF. The chain employs TRBV15 and TRBJ2-1; 10 bases align to TRBD2. The CDR3 spans 16 residues. Trimming removed 3 bases from V and 4 bases from J; junction bases left unmatched: 6. The germline V gene has CDR1 LNHNV and CDR2 YYDKDF (reference sequence).

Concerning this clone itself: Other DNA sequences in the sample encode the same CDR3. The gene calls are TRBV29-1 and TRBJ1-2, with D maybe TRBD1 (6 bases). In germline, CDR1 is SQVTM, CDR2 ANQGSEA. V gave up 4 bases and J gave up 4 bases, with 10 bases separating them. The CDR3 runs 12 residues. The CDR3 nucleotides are TGCAGCGTTGTGGGGGGCGGCTATGGCTACACCTTC. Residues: CSVVGGGYGYTF.

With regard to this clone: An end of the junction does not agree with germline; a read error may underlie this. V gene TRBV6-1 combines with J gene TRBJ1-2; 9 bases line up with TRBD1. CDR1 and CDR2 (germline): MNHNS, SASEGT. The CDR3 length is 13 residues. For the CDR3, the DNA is TGTGCCAGCAGTGAAGCGTCCGGGACAGGGATATCCTTC. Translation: CASSEASGTGISF.

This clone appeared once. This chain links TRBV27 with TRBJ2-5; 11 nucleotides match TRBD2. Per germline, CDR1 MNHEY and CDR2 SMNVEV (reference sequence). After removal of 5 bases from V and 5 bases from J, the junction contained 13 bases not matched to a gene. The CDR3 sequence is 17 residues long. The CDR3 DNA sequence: TGTGCCAGCAGTCACCCCCTTCTAGCGGGAGGCTACGAGACCCAGTACTTC. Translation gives CASSHPLLAGGYETQYF.

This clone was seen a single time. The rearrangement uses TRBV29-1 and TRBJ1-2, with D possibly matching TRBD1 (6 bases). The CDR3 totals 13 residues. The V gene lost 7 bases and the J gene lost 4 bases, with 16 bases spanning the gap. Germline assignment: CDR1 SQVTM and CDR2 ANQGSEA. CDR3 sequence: CSGRTAPTYGYTF. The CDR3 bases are TGCAGCGGGCGGACAGCACCAACCTATGGCTACACCTTC.

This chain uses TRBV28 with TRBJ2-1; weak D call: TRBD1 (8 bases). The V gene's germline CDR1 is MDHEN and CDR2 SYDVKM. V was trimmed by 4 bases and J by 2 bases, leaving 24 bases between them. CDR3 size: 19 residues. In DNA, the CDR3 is TGTGCCAGCAGTTCCTTGGACAGGGTGTGGGGAGGGACCTACAATGAGCAGTTCTTC. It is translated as CASSSLDRVWGGTYNEQFF.

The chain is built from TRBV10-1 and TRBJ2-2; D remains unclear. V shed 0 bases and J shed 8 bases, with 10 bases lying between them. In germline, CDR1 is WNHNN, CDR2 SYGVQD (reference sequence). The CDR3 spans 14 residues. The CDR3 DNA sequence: TGCGCCAGCAGTGAGTCCCGGCCTGCGGGGGAGCTGTTTTTT. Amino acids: CASSESRPAGELFF.

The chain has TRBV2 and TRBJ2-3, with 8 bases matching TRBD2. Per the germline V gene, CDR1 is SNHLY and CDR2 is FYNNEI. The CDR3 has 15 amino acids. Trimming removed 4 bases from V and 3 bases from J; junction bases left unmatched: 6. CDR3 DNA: TGTGCCAGCAGTGCCGGGAGGGGACGGACAGATACGCAGTATTTT. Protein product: CASSAGRGRTDTQYF.

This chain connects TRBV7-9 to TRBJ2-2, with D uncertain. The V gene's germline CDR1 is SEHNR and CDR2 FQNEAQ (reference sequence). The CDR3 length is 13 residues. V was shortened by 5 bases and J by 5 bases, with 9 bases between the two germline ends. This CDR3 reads CASSLLATGELFF. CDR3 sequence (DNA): TGTGCCAGCAGCCTTCTCGCTACCGGGGAGCTGTTTTTT. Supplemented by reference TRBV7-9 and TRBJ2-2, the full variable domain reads DTGVSQNPRHKITKRGQNVTFRCDPISEHNRLYWYRQTLGQGPEFLTYFQNEAQLEKSRLLSDRFSAERPKGSFSTLEIQRTEQGDSAMYLCASSLLATGELFFGEGSRLTVL.

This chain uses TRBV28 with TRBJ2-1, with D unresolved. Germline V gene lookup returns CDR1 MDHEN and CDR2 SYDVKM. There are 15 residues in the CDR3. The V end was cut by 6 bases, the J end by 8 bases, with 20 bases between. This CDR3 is CASRTASFLFYEQFF. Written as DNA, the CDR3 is TGTGCCAGCAGGACGGCTAGTTTCCTTTTCTATGAGCAGTTCTTC.

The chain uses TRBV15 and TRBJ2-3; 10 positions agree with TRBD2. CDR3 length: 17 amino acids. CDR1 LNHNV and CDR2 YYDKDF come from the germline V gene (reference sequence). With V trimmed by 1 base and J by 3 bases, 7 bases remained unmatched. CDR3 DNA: TGTGCCACCAGCAGAGCCGCCGGACTAGCGGATACAGATACGCAGTATTTT. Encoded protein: CATSRAAGLADTDTQYF.

Here the CDR3 DNA reads TGTGCCAGCAGCAAAAGCATGGACCCCGAGCCCAGCTACAATGAGCAGTTCTTC. This encodes CASSKSMDPEPSYNEQFF. The rearrangement links TRBV21-1 to TRBJ2-1. TRBV21-1 is an annotated pseudogene. CDR3 length: 18 residues.